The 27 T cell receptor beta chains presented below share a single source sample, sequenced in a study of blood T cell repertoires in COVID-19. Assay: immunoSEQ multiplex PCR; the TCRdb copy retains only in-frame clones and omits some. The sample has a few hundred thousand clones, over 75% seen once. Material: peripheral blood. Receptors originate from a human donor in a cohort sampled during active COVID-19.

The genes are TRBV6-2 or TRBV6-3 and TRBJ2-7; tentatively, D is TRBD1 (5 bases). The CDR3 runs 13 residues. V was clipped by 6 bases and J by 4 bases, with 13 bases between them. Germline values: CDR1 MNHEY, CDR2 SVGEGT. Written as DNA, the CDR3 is TGTGCCAGCAGGCCTGGGGCTTCTTACGAGCAGTACTTC. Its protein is CASRPGASYEQYF.

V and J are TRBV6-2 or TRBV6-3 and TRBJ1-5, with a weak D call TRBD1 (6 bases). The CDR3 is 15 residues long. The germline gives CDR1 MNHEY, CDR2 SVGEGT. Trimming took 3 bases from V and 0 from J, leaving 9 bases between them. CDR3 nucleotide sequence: TGTGCCAGCAGTTATAGGGGGGGTAGCAATCAGCCCCAGCATTTT. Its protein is CASSYRGGSNQPQHF.

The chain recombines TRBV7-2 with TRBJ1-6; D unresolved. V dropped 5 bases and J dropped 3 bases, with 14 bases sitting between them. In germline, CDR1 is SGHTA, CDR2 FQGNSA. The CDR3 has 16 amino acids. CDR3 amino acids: CASSQRTSHYNSPLHF. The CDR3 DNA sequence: TGTGCCAGCAGCCAGCGTACCAGCCACTATAATTCACCCCTCCACTTT. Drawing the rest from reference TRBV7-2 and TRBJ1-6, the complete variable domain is GAGVSQSPSNKVTEKGKDVELRCDPISGHTALYWYRQSLGQGLEFLIYFQGNSAPDKSGLPSDRFSAERTGGSVSTLTIQRTQQEDSAVYLCASSQRTSHYNSPLHFGNGTRLTVT.

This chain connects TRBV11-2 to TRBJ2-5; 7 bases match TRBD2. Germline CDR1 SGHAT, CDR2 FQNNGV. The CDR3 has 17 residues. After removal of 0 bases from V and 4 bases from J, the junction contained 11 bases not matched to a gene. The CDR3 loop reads CASSLDESSGGGETQYF. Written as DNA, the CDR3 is TGTGCCAGCAGCTTAGATGAGTCTAGCGGTGGGGGAGAGACCCAGTACTTC.

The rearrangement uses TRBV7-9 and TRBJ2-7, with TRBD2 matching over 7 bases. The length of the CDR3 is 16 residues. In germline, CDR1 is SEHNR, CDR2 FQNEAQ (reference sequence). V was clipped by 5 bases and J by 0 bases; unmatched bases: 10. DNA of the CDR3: TGTGCCAGCAGCCTGGGGGGGTCCCTTAGCTCCTACGAGCAGTACTTC. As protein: CASSLGGSLSSYEQYF. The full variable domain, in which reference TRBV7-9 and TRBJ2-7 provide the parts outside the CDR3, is DTGVSQNPRHKITKRGQNVTFRCDPISEHNRLYWYRQTLGQGPEFLTYFQNEAQLEKSRLLSDRFSAERPKGSFSTLEIQRTEQGDSAMYLCASSLGGSLSSYEQYFGPGTRLTVT.

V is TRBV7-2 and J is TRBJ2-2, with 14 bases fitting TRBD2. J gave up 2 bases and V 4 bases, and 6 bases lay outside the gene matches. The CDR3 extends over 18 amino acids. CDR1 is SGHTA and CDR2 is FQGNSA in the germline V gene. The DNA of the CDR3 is TGTGCCAGCAGCTCGCCCGGACTAGCGGGGGGCAACACCGGGGAGCTGTTTTTT. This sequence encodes CASSSPGLAGGNTGELFF.

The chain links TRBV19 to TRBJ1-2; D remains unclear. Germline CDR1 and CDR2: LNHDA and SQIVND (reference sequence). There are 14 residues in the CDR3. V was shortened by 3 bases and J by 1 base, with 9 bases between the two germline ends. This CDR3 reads CASSISSSNYGYTF. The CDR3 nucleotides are TGTGCCAGTAGTATCTCTTCCAGTAACTATGGCTACACCTTC.

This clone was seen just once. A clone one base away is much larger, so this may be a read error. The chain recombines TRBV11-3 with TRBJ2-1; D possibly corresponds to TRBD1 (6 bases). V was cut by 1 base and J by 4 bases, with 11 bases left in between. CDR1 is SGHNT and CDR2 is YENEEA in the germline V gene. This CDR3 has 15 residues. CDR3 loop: CASSLVGRGYNEQFF. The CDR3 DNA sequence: TGTGCCAGCAGCTTAGTGGGCAGGGGATACAATGAGCAGTTCTTC.

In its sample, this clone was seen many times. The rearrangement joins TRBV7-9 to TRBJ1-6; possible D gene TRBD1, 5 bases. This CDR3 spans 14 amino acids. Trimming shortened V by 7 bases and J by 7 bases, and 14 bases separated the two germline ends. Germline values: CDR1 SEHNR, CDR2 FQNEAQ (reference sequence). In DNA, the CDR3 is TGTGCCAGCAAGGGGCCAGCCTTGAATTCACCCCTCCACTTT. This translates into CASKGPALNSPLHF.

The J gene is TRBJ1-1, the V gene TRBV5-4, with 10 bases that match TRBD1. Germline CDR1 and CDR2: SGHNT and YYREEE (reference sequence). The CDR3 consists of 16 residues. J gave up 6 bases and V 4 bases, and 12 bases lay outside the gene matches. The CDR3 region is CASSPGTGVVSAEAFF. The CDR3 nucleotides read TGTGCCAGCAGCCCCGGGACAGGGGTCGTTAGCGCTGAAGCTTTCTTT. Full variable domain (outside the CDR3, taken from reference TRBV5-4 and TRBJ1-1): ETGVTQSPTHLIKTRGQQVTLRCSSQSGHNTVSWYQQALGQGPQFIFQYYREEENGRGNFPPRFSGLQFPNYSSELNVNALELDDSALYLCASSPGTGVVSAEAFFGQGTRLTVV.

The chain's CDR3 is CASSLEGPMGGYGYTF. In nucleotides, the CDR3 is TGTGCCAGCAGCTTGGAGGGGCCAATGGGGGGCTATGGCTACACCTTC. The V and J genes are TRBV5-6 and TRBJ1-2, with D maybe TRBD1 (5 bases). Per the germline V gene, CDR1 is SGHDT and CDR2 is YYEEEE. The V end was cut by 0 bases, the J end by 4 bases, with 16 bases between. The CDR3 has 16 amino acids.

CDR3 nucleotides: TGTGCCAGCAGCGTAGATAGGGGGAGTAGCACAGATACGCAGTATTTT. This encodes CASSVDRGSSTDTQYF. This chain links TRBV9 with TRBJ2-3; D might be TRBD1 (6 bases). The V gene's germline CDR1 is SGDLS and CDR2 YYNGEE. This CDR3 spans 16 amino acids. V lost 0 bases to trimming and J lost 0 bases, with 11 bases between them.

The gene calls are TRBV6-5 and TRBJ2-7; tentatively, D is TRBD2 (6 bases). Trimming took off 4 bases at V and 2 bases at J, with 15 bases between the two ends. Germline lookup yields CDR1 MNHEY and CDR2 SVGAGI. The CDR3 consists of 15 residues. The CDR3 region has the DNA TGTGCCAGCAGTTTAGAGGCTAGCGAAACCTACGAGCAGTACTTC. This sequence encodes CASSLEASETYEQYF.

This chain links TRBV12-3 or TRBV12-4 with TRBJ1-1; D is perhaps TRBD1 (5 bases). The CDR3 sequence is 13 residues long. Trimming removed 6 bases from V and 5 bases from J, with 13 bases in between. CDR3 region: CASREVRATEAFF. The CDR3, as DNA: TGTGCCAGCAGGGAAGTCAGGGCTACTGAAGCTTTCTTT.

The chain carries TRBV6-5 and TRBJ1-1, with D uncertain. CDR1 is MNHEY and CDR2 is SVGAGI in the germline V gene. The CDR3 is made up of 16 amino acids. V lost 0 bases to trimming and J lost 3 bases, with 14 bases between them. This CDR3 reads CASSYSRFQADTEAFF. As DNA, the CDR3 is TGTGCCAGCAGTTACTCGAGGTTTCAAGCAGACACTGAAGCTTTCTTT.

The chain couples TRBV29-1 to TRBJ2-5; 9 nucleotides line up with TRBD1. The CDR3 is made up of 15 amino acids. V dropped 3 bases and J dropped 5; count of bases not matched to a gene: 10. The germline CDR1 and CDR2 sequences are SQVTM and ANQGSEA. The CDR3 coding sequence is TGCAGCGTTGAGGGTGGGACAGGGTACGGGGAGACCCAGTACTTC. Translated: CSVEGGTGYGETQYF.

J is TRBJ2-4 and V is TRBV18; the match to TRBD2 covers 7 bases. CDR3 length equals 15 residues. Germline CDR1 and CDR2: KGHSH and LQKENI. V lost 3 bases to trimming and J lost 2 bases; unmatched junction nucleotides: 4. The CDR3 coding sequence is TGTGCCAGCTCACCTGGCGGGAGCACCAAAAACATTCAGTACTTC. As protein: CASSPGGSTKNIQYF.

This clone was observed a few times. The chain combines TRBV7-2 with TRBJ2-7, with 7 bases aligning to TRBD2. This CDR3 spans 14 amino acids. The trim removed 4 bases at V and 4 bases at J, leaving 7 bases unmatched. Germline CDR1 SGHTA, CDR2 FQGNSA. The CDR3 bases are TGTGCCAGCAGCTGGGGGGGATCGGCATACGAGCAGTACTTC. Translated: CASSWGGSAYEQYF.

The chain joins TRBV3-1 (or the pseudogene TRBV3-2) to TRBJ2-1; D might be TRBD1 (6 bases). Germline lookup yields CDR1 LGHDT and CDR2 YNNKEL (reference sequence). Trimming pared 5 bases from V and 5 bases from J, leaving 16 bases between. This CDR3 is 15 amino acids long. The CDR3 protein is CASSGRGSGDNEQFF. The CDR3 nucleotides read TGTGCCAGCAGCGGTCGAGGGTCAGGGGACAATGAGCAGTTCTTC.

CDR3 sequence reads: CASSFLQNNQPQHF. CDR3 DNA sequence: TGTGCCAGCAGTTTCTTACAGAACAATCAGCCCCAGCATTTT. The genes are TRBV28 and TRBJ1-5; D gene unclear. The germline CDR1 and CDR2 sequences are MDHEN and SYDVKM. V lost 3 bases and J 3 bases, leaving 9 bases between the germline ends. There are 14 residues in the CDR3.

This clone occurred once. As DNA, the CDR3 is TGTGCCAGCAGCAAAAGGACTAGCGGGGGGTACGAGCAGTACTTC. Protein sequence: CASSKRTSGGYEQYF. This chain joins TRBV5-4 and TRBJ2-7; 14 nucleotides agree with TRBD2. From germline, CDR1 is SGHNT and CDR2 YYREEE (reference sequence). Germline trimming cut 4 bases from V and 4 bases from J; bases unmatched to any gene: 4. The CDR3 is 15 residues long. Filled out from reference TRBV5-4 and TRBJ2-7, the complete variable domain reads ETGVTQSPTHLIKTRGQQVTLRCSSQSGHNTVSWYQQALGQGPQFIFQYYREEENGRGNFPPRFSGLQFPNYSSELNVNALELDDSALYLCASSKRTSGGYEQYFGPGTRLTVT.

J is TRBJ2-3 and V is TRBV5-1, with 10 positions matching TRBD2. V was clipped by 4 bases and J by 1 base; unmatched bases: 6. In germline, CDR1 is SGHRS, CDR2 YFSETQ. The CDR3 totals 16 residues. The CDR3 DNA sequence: TGCGCCAGCAGCGCACGGACTAGCGGAGGCACAGATACGCAGTATTTT. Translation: CASSARTSGGTDTQYF.

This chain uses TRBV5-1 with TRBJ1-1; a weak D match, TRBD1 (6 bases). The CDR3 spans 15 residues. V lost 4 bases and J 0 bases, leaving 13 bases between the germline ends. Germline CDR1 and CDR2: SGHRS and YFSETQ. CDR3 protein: CASSPGVRMNTEAFF. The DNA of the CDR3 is TGCGCCAGCAGCCCAGGGGTTCGAATGAACACTGAAGCTTTCTTT.

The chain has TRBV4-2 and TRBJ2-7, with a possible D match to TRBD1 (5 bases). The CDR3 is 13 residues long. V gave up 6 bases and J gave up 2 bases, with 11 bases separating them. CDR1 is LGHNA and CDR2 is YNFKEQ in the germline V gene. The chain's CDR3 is CASRRGQTYEQYF. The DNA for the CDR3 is TGTGCCAGCAGACGAGGACAAACCTACGAGCAGTACTTC.

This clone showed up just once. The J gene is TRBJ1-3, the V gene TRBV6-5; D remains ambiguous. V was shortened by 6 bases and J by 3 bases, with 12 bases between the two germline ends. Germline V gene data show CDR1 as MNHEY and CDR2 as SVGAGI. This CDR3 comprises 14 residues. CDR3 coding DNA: TGTGCCAGCAGGGAGAACGGTAGTGGAAACACCATATATTTT. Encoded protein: CASRENGSGNTIYF.

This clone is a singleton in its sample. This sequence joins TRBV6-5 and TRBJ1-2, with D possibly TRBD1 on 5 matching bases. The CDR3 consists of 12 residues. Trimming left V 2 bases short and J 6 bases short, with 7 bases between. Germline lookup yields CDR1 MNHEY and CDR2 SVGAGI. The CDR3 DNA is TGTGCCAGCAGTTACGGCAGGGATGGCTACACCTTC. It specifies CASSYGRDGYTF.

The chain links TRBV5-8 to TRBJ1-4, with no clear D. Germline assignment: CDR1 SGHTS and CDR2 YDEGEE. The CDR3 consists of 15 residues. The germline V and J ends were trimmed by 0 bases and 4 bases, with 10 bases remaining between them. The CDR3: CASSLGEGGNEKLFF. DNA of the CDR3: TGTGCCAGCAGCTTGGGCGAGGGAGGTAATGAAAAACTGTTTTTT.